This TCR beta chain was profiled in a study of Graves' ophthalmopathy and Graves' hyperthyroidism. The CDR3 length is 10 residues. CDR1 is SNHLY, CDR2 FYNNEI, per germline. In the case of this clonotype: What it recognizes is unknown. This clone may be a read error of a much larger clone one base away.

Amplifying from RNA transcripts, the study obtained TCR beta CDR3 regions. RT-PCR with HTBI primers came first, then second-round multiplex PCR. One entry per CDR3 protein, called by TCRdb with MiXCR from the multiplex PCR reads. The sample has roughly 380,000 distinct CDR3 sequences, 15% seen once. Findings of the study overall: Among thyroid clonotypes expanded above 0.001 frequency, most also appeared in blood.

Hyperthyroidism patients had new diagnoses, durations under 2 months, and ages of 18 to 65. Thyroid ultrasound, orbital computed tomography, TRAb, serum thyroxine and clinical symptoms formed the basis of diagnosis. The sequence came from a woman aged 18-29 years with stable Graves' hyperthyroidism. Sequencing was done on a sample of peripheral blood. The chain combines TRBV2 with TRBJ2-7; D is possibly TRBD2 (6 bases). In DNA, the CDR3 is TGTGCCAGCGGTGAAGCGGGGCAGTACTTC. Translated, it gives CASGEAGQYF. The full variable domain, its missing parts supplied by reference TRBV2 and TRBJ2-7, is EPEVTQTPSHQVTQMGQEVILRCVPISNHLYFYWYRQILGQKVEFLVSFYNNEISEKSEIFDDQFSVERPDGSNFTLKIRSTKLEDSAMYFCASGEAGQYFGPGTRLTVT.